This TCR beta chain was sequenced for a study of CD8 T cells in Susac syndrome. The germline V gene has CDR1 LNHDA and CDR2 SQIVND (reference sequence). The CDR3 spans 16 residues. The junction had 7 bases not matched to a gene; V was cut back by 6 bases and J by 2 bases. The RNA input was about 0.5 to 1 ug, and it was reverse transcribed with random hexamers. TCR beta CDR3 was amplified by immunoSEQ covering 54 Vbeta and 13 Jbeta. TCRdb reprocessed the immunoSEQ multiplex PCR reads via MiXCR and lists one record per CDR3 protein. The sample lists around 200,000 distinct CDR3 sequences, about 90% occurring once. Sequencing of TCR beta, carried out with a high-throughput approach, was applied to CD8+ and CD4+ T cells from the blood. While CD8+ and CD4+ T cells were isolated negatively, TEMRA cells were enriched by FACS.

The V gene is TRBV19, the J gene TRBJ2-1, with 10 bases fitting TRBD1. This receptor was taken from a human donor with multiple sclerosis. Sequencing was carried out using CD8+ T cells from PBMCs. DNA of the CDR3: TGTGCCAGTAGGGGCGACGACAGGGGGCCCTACAATGAGCAGTTCTTC. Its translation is CASRGDDRGPYNEQFF.